Listed below are T cell receptor beta chains from one sample, sequenced in a study of T cell responses to AZD1222 COVID-19 vaccine. Produced via immunoSEQ multiplex PCR; TCRdb's table is partial and in-frame only. The sample lists around 78,000 clones; roughly 87% were seen once. Material: peripheral blood, obtained on day 0 of MenACWY control vaccination. These receptors all stem from an adult in good health. Both conserved end residues are trimmed from each CDR3. Size tells how often a clone was seen (once, few, many) or the class of an expanded clone, and some rows leave it out.

abundance | v_gene | CDR3aa
NA | TRBV6-5 | ASTQTWEGYGYT
NA | TRBV19 | ASSIGGAKNIQY
NA | TRBV7-9 | ASSLAGRSSNQPQH
NA | TRBV2 | ASSSGRGYTEAF
NA | TRBV19 | ASSIDEGTGRRNGYT
NA | TRBV5-1 | ASRQGAPNTEAF
few | TRBV7-9 | ASSLERGQGEKLF
once | TRBV11-2 | ASSLEHGPQY
NA | TRBV7-2 | ASSLALASGQPQH
NA | TRBV10-3 | AISERVDGNTIY
once | TRBV5-1 | ASSLRAGGQF
NA | TRBV2 | ASMRTENTEAF
NA | TRBV18 | ASSLDGRNTIY